The 6 T cell receptor beta chains presented below share a single source sample, sequenced in a study of shared clonotypes between healthy human individuals. Sequencing was performed with immunoSEQ multiplex PCR; in TCRdb, only in-frame clones are kept and a portion is missing. The repertoire has just over 2,000,000 clones, about 95% of them found once; the top ten carry around 1.1%. Cells designated naive CD8 were CD45RO-negative and were positively selected for CCR7, with terminally differentiated effector memory CD45RA+ cells excluded. The source material was naive CD8+ T cells sorted from blood. The receptors shown here come from a man between 18 and 29 years old in good health.

This rearrangement joins TRBV5-4 to TRBJ1-5; no clear D. The CDR3 extends over 11 amino acids. CDR1 and CDR2 from the germline V gene are SGHNT and YYREEE (reference sequence). Trimming left V 5 bases short and J 9 bases short, with 9 bases between. Here the CDR3 DNA reads TGTGCCAGCAGTCACCGCCGGCCCCAGCATTTT. It codes for CASSHRRPQHF.

J is TRBJ1-6 and V is TRBV4-1, with TRBD1 identical over 7 bases. CDR1 MGHRA and CDR2 YSYEKL come from the germline V gene. V was clipped by 1 base and J by 10 bases; unmatched bases: 10. CDR3 size: 16 residues. The CDR3 region has the DNA TGCGCCAGCAGCCAAGGGTCCGGACAGGCCGCATCACCCCTCCACTTT. It translates to CASSQGSGQAASPLHF.

The rearrangement joins TRBV27 to TRBJ2-1; TRBD1 is a possible D gene (5 bases). Trimming removed 2 bases at V and 7 bases at J, with 15 bases between. The CDR3 runs 15 residues. Germline V gene data show CDR1 as MNHEY and CDR2 as SMNVEV (reference sequence). The CDR3 reads CASSLNAGLLNEQFF. The CDR3 DNA reads TGTGCCAGCAGTTTAAATGCAGGGTTACTGAATGAGCAGTTCTTC.

Turning to this clone: The sample contains more than one DNA sequence encoding this CDR3. The chain is built from TRBV4-1 and TRBJ2-7; 7 bases map to TRBD1. This CDR3 region has 13 residues. The V segment lost 5 bases and the J segment 7 bases; nucleotides outside the gene matches: 8. In germline, CDR1 is MGHRA, CDR2 YSYEKL. Here the CDR3 DNA reads TGCGCCAGCAGCGATAGACAGGGCGGAGAGCAGTACTTC. Residues: CASSDRQGGEQYF.

The chain joins TRBV4-1 to TRBJ1-1, with a weak D call TRBD1 (6 bases). The CDR3 length is 15 residues. Germline CDR1 and CDR2: MGHRA and YSYEKL. V lost 6 bases, J lost 2 bases, and 16 bases lay in between. The CDR3, as DNA: TGCGCCAGCAGACACAGGGAAGCCGGCAACACTGAAGCTTTCTTT. It codes for CASRHREAGNTEAFF.

The genes are TRBV7-6 and TRBJ1-4; no definite D call. The CDR3 has 17 residues. Trimming left V 1 base short and J 0 bases short, with 12 bases between. Looked up from germline, CDR1 is SGHVS and CDR2 is FNYEAQ. CDR3 bases: TGTGCCAGCAGCTTAGAAGGCAGCCCCTCAACTAATGAAAAACTGTTTTTT. This translates into CASSLEGSPSTNEKLFF.